This TCR beta chain comes out of a study of CD8 T cells in Susac syndrome. From germline, CDR1 is SGHDT and CDR2 YYEEEE. This CDR3 region has 14 residues. The V and J ends lost 5 bases and 1 base respectively, with 11 bases between them. Reverse transcription of roughly 0.5 to 1 ug RNA used random hexamers. TCRdb passed the immunoSEQ multiplex PCR reads through MiXCR, listing each CDR3 protein once. The sample lists 180,000 or so distinct CDR3 sequences; around 95% were seen once. The TCR originated in a human donor with multiple sclerosis. The chain has TRBV5-6 and TRBJ2-3; unclear D gene. The sample comprised CD4+ T cells from PBMCs. For the CDR3, the DNA is TGTGCCAGCAGTGTGTCGAGCGGCACAGATACGCAGTATTTT. Its translation is CASSVSSGTDTQYF. The variable domain in full, completed from reference TRBV5-6 and TRBJ2-3, reads DAGVTQSPTHLIKTRGQQVTLRCSPKSGHDTVSWYQQALGQGPQFIFQYYEEEERQRGNFPDRFSGHQFPNYSSELNVNALLLGDSALYLCASSVSSGTDTQYFGPGTRLTVL.